The entry below gives a single T cell receptor beta chain sequence along with its context. This table comes from immunoSEQ multiplex PCR, and its TCRdb copy is limited to in-frame clones, with some not included. The sample holds approximately 97,000 clones, roughly 84% seen once. This record comes from a study of blood T cell repertoires in COVID-19. With 4 bases clipped from V and 5 bases from J, the junction kept 17 bases outside the gene matches. Germline V gives CDR1 LGHDT, CDR2 YNNKEL (reference sequence). This CDR3 spans 17 amino acids. The V gene is TRBV3-1 (or the pseudogene TRBV3-2), the J gene TRBJ2-7; 7 positions match TRBD1. The TCR comes from a human donor in a cohort sampled during active COVID-19. Material for sequencing was peripheral blood. The CDR3 sequence is CASSPQPSLRQGHEQYF. In nucleotides, the CDR3 is TGTGCCAGCAGCCCGCAACCATCCCTACGACAGGGCCACGAGCAGTACTTC.